The TCR beta chain described here comes from a study of cytomegalovirus exposure and HLA in healthy donors. General study results and limits: Rare TCR sequences predominated, though certain public TCRs were found in many donors.

Germline CDR1 SGHKS, CDR2 YYEKEE (reference sequence). The CDR3 extends over 14 amino acids. V lost 2 bases and J lost 3, with 10 bases in between. The primer mix had 60 Vbeta and 13 Jbeta primers. Sequenced by immunoSEQ multiplex PCR; TCRdb stores in-frame clones only, minus some. The profile covers over 250,000 clones, with 86% appearing a single time and less than 4% taken by the ten largest. About this clone: Its antigen is unidentified.

Sample: PBMCs. J is TRBJ2-3 and V is TRBV5-5; maybe TRBD1 (6 bases). This sequence was found in a man in his forties or fifties in good health and CMV-seropositive. The CDR3 DNA sequence: TGTGCCAGCAGCTTAGACCAGGGGACAGATACGCAGTATTTT. As protein: CASSLDQGTDTQYF.